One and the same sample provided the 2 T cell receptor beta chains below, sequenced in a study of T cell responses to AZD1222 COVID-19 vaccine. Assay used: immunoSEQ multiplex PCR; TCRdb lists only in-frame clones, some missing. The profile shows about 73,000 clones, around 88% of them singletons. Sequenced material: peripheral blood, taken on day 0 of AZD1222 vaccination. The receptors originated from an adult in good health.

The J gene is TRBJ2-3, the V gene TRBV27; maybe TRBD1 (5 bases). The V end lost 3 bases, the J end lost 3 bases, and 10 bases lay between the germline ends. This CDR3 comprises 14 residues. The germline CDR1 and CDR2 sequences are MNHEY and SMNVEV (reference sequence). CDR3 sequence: CASSFGQGTDTQYF. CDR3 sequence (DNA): TGTGCCAGCAGTTTTGGGCAGGGTACAGATACGCAGTATTTT.

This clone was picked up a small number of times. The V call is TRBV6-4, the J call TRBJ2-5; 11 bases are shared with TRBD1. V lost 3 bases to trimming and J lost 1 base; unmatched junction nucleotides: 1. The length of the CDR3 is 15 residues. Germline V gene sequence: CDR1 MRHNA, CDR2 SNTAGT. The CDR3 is CASSEGTGGQETQYF. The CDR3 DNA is TGTGCCAGCAGTGAGGGGACAGGGGGCCAAGAGACCCAGTACTTC.